A selection of T cell receptor beta chains follows, all from one sample in a study of PD-1 blockade in classical Hodgkin lymphoma. Some clones are missing from TCRdb's copy, which holds only in-frame ones; the method was immunoSEQ multiplex PCR. The repertoire holds approximately 26,000 clones, with approximately 70% as singletons. The specimen comprised peripheral blood mononuclear cells (PBMCs), sampled before the second cycle of nivolumab. The receptors originated from a human donor with classical Hodgkin lymphoma. CDR3s include the opening cysteine and the closing phenylalanine or tryptophan. D genes are given only for firm matches. Clone sizes are given selectively: once, few, many, or a class where the clone is expanded.

TRBD2,.,TRBV28,TRBJ2-1,CASSLLAGVYNEQFF,TGTGCCAGCAGTTTATTAGCGGGGGTCTACAATGAGCAGTTCTTC
.,.,TRBV5-1,TRBJ2-2,CASSSGLITGELFF,TGCGCCAGCAGCTCGGGACTTATCACCGGGGAGCTGTTTTTT
.,.,TRBV7-2,TRBJ1-5,CASTPGEFNQPQHF,TGTGCCAGCACCCCGGGAGAATTCAATCAGCCCCAGCATTTT
.,.,TRBV4-1,TRBJ2-1,CASSHTRGEQFF,TGCGCCAGCAGCCACACTAGAGGTGAGCAGTTCTTC
.,few,TRBV4-3,TRBJ1-1,CASSQEAQGLDTEAFF,TGCGCCAGCAGCCAAGAGGCACAGGGTTTGGACACTGAAGCTTTCTTT
TRBD1,.,TRBV2,TRBJ1-5,CASSEYPTGPRDQPQHF,TGTGCCAGCAGTGAATATCCGACAGGGCCAAGGGATCAGCCCCAGCATTTT
TRBD1,few,TRBV7-8,TRBJ2-7,CASSLGGTAEQYF,TGTGCCAGCAGCTTAGGGGGGACAGCCGAGCAGTACTTC
TRBD1,.,TRBV5-5,TRBJ1-1,CASHLGPQGATEAFF,TGTGCCAGCCACTTGGGCCCACAGGGGGCGACTGAAGCTTTCTTT
TRBD1,many,TRBV18,TRBJ1-4,CASSPPPGQNEKLFF,TGTGCCAGCTCACCTCCGCCGGGACAGAATGAAAAACTGTTTTTT
.,.,TRBV19,TRBJ1-6,CASSFSNSPLHF,TGTGCCAGTAGTTTTTCTAATTCACCCCTCCACTTT
TRBD1,.,TRBV2,TRBJ1-2,CASRQGLSYGYTF,TGTGCCAGCAGACAGGGGTTGTCCTATGGCTACACCTTC
.,.,TRBV19,TRBJ2-6,CASSILPGAGANVLTF,TGTGCCAGTAGTATTCTCCCGGGCGCTGGGGCCAACGTCCTGACTTTC
TRBD2,few,TRBV28,TRBJ2-3,CASSLQGLGKGADTQYF,TGTGCCAGCAGTTTACAAGGACTAGGTAAAGGGGCAGATACGCAGTATTTT
.,.,TRBV5-1,TRBJ2-5,CASSLGLAGVGETQYF,TGCGCCAGCAGCTTGGGCCTAGCAGGGGTAGGGGAGACCCAGTACTTC
.,.,TRBV13,TRBJ2-2,CASRTIQGRELFF,TGTGCCAGCAGGACGATACAGGGAAGGGAGCTGTTTTTT